Shown below are 4 T cell receptor beta chains from a single sample sequenced in a study of T-cell reconstitution after alpha-beta-depleted transplantation in children. During its preparation, the TCRbeta library received unique molecular identifiers. TCRdb recomputed calls from the PCR reads with MiXCR, one row per CDR3 protein. The repertoire consists of around 420,000 distinct CDR3 sequences, with around 15% occurring once and the leading ten covering around 30%. The sequencing here drew on PBMCs, mostly from graft donor cells, taken 360 days after TCRalphabeta/CD19-depleted stem cell transplant. The receptors here all came from a boy in the first two years of life who had a stem cell transplant for Wiskott-Aldrich syndrome, so the T cells may come from the graft donor.

The V call is TRBV28, the J call TRBJ1-3, with D tentatively TRBD1 (6 bases). Trimming removed 7 bases from V and 0 bases from J, with 13 bases in between. The CDR3 covers 15 residues. Per the germline V gene, CDR1 is MDHEN and CDR2 is SYDVKM. CDR3 in DNA: TGTGCCAGCACCTTGGACAGCGACTCTGGAAACACCATATATTTT. Amino acid sequence: CASTLDSDSGNTIYF.

The sample holds a few counts of this clonotype. This chain uses TRBV6-5 with TRBJ2-5; 8 bases align to TRBD2. After removal of 3 bases from V and 3 bases from J, the junction contained 3 bases not matched to a gene. The CDR3 loop spans 14 amino acids. The V gene's germline CDR1 is MNHEY and CDR2 SVGAGI. The CDR3 loop reads CASSYGTRKETQYF. As DNA, the CDR3 is TGTGCCAGCAGTTATGGGACTAGAAAAGAGACCCAGTACTTC.

This chain uses TRBV9 with TRBJ1-2, with 7 bases aligning to TRBD1. The V segment lost 0 bases and the J segment 5 bases; nucleotides outside the gene matches: 7. From germline, CDR1 is SGDLS and CDR2 YYNGEE. The CDR3 is 15 amino acids. The CDR3 region has the DNA TGTGCCAGCAGCGTAGCGACCGACAGGGTATATGGCTACACCTTC. Translated, it gives CASSVATDRVYGYTF. The variable domain in full, with the rest retrieved from reference TRBV9 and TRBJ1-2, is DSGVTQTPKHLITATGQRVTLRCSPRSGDLSVYWYQQSLDQGLQFLIQYYNGEERAKGNILERFSAQQFPDLHSELNLSSLELGDSALYFCASSVATDRVYGYTFGSGTRLTVV.

CDR3 in DNA: TGTGCCACCAGTGAGCCCCCGGGGGCTACGCAGTATTTT. Its protein product is CATSEPPGATQYF. The chain has TRBV24-1 and TRBJ2-3; perhaps D is TRBD1 or TRBD2 (6 bases each). Germline CDR1 KGHDR, CDR2 SFDVKD. V was shortened by 4 bases and J by 8 bases, with 12 bases between the two germline ends. The CDR3 covers 13 residues.